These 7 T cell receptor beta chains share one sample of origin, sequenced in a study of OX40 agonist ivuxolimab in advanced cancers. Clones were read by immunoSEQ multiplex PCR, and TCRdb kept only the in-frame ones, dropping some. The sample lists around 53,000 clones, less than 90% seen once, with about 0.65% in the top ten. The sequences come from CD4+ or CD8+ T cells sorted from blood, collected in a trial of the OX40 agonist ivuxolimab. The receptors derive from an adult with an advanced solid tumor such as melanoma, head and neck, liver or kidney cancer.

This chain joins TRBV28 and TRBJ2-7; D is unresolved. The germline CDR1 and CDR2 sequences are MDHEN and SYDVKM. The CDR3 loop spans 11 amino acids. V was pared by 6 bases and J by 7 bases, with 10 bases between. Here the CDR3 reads CASSETREQYF. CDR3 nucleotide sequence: TGTGCCAGCAGCGAAACAAGGGAGCAGTACTTC.

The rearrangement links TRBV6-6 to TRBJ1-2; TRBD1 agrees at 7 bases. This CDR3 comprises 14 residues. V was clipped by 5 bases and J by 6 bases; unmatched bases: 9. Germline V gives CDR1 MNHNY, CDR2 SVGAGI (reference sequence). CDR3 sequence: CASSRENRGHGYTF. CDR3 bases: TGTGCCAGCAGTAGGGAGAACAGGGGTCATGGCTACACCTTC.

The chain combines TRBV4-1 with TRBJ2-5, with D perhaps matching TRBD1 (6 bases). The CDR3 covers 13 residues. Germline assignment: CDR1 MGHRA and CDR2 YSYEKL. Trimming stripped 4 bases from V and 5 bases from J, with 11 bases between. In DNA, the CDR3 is TGCGCCAGCAGCCGGTGGCAGGGGGAGACCCAGTACTTC. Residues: CASSRWQGETQYF.

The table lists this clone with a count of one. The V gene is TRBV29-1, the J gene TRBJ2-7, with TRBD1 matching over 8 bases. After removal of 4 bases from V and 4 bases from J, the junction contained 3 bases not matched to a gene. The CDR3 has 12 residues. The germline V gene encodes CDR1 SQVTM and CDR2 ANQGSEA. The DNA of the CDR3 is TGCAGCGTTGGACAGGGGCAGTACGAGCAGTACTTC. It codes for CSVGQGQYEQYF.

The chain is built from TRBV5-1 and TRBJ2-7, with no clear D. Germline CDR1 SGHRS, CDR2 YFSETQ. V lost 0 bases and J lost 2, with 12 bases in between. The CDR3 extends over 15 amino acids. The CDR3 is CASSLADRTTYEQYF. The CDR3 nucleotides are TGCGCCAGCAGCTTGGCTGATAGGACCACCTACGAGCAGTACTTC.

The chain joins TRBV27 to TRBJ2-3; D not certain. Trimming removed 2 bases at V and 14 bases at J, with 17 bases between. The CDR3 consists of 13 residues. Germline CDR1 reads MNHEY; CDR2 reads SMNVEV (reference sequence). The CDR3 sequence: CASSLRVGAPAYF. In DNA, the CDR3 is TGTGCCAGCAGTTTAAGGGTTGGAGCCCCGGCGTATTTT.

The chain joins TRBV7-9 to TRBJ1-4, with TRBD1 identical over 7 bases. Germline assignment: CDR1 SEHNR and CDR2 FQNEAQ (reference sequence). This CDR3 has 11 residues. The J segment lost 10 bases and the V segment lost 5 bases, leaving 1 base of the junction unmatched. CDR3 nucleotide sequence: TGTGCCAGCAGCCCAGGGGGAAAACTGTTTTTT. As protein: CASSPGGKLFF. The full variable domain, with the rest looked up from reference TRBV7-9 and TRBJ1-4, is DTGVSQNPRHKITKRGQNVTFRCDPISEHNRLYWYRQTLGQGPEFLTYFQNEAQLEKSRLLSDRFSAERPKGSFSTLEIQRTEQGDSAMYLCASSPGGKLFFGSGTQLSVL.